The clone carrying this T cell receptor (beta chain) occurred many times. What it binds is not known. Amplification of TCR beta CDR3 regions was performed using RNA transcripts as template. The HTBI set primed first-round TCR CDR3 RT-PCR. One entry per CDR3 protein results from TCRdb running MiXCR on the multiplex PCR reads. The sample carries some 270,000 distinct CDR3 sequences, roughly an eighth recorded once. This sample holds PBMCs from roughly 10 ml fresh peripheral blood. This record comes from a study of T cells in Graves' hyperthyroidism and ophthalmopathy. Overall study context: Before any treatment, at initial diagnosis, peripheral blood was collected.

V was shortened by 6 bases and J by 2 bases, with 22 bases between the two germline ends. CDR1 is MDHEN, CDR2 SYDVKM, per germline. This CDR3 has 17 amino acids. General study points: Ophthalmopathy was separated from stable hyperthyroidism by a 13 V-J model. Most thyroid clonotypes expanded above 0.001 were also detected in blood.

Material for sequencing was blood. The chain uses TRBV28 and TRBJ2-5; D not certain. This clonotype was obtained from a woman aged 40 to 49 with Graves' hyperthyroidism. The CDR3 bases are TGTGCCAGCAGCCCCCACCCCTTAAATGGATGGCAAGAGACCCAGTACTTC. Protein: CASSPHPLNGWQETQYF.